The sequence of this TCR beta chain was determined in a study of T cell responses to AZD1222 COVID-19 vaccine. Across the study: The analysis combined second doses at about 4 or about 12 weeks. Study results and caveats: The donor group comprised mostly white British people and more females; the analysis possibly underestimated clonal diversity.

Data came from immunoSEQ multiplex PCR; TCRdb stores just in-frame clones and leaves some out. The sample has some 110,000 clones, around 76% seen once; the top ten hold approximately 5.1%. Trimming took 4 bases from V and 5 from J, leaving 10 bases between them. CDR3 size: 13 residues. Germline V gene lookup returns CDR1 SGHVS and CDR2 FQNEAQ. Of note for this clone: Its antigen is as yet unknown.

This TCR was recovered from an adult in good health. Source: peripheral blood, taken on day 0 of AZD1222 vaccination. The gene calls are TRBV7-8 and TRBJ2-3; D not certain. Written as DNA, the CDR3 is TGTGCCAGCAGCTCGAACCCAGGAGATACGCAGTATTTT. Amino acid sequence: CASSSNPGDTQYF.